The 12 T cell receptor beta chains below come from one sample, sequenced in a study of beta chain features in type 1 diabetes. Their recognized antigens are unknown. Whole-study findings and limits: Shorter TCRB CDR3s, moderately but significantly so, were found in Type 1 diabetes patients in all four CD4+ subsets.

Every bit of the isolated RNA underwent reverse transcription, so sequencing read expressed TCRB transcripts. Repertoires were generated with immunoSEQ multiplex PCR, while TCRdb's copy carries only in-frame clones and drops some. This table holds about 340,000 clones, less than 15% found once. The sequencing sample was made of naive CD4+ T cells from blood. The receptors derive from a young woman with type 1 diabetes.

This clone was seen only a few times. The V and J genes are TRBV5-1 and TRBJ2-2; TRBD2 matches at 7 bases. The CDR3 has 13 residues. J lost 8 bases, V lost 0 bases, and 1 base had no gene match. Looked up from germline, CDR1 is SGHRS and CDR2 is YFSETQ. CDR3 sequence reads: CASSLELAGELFF. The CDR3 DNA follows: TGCGCCAGCAGCTTGGAACTAGCGGGGGAGCTGTTTTTT.

The CDR3 DNA follows: TGTGCCAGCAGCCTGGGACAGGGTGAAGCTTTCTTT. This encodes CASSLGQGEAFF. The genes are TRBV6-6 and TRBJ1-1; 9 bases align to TRBD1. V dropped 6 bases and J dropped 7; count of bases not matched to a gene: 3. The CDR3 is 12 residues long. The germline gives CDR1 MNHNY, CDR2 SVGAGI (reference sequence).

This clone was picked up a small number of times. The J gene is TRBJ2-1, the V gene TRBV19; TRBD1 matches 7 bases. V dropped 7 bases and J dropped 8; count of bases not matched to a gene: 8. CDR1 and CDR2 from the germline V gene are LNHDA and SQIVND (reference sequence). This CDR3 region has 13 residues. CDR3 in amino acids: CASMRGQGDEQFF. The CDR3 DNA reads TGTGCCAGTATGAGGGGGCAAGGCGATGAGCAGTTCTTC.

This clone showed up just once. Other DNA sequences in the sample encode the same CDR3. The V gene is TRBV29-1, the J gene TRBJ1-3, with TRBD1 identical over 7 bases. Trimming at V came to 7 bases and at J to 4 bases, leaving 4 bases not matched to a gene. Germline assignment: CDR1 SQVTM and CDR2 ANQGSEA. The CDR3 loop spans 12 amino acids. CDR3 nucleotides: TGCAGCGCAGGGACAGTCGGAAACACCATATATTTT. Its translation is CSAGTVGNTIYF.

CDR3 amino acids: CASSYSPAGVSTQYF. The CDR3 DNA reads as TGTGCCAGCAGTTACTCCCCAGCGGGAGTGAGTACGCAGTATTTT. The chain recombines TRBV6-5 with TRBJ2-3, with 8 nucleotides matching TRBD2. The V gene end was trimmed by 0 bases and the J gene end by 8 bases; junction bases not matched to a gene: 7. This CDR3 contains 15 residues. Germline V gene data show CDR1 as MNHEY and CDR2 as SVGAGI.

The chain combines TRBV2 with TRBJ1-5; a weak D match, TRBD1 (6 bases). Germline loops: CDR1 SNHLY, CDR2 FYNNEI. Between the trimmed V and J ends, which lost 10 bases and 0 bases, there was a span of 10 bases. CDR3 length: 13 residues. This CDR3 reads CATGTNSNQPQHF. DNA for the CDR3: TGTGCCACCGGGACAAATAGCAATCAGCCCCAGCATTTT.

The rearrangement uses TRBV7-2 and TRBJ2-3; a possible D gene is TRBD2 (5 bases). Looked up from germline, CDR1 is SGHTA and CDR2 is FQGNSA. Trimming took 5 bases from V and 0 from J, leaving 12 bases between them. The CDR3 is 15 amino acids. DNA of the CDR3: TGTGCCAGCAGCCCCGACTACCTCAGCACAGATACGCAGTATTTT. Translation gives CASSPDYLSTDTQYF.

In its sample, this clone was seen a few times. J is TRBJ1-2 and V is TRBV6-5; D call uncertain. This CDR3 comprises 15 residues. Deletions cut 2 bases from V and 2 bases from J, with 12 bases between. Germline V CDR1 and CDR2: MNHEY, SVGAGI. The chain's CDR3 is CASSYGLRGNYGYTF. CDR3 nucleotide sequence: TGTGCCAGCAGTTACGGACTCCGAGGGAACTATGGCTACACCTTC.

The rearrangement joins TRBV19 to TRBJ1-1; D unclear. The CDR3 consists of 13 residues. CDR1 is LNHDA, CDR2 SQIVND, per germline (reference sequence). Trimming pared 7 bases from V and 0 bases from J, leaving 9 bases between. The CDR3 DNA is TGTGCCAGTAAAGATCGGGTGAACACTGAAGCTTTCTTT. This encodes CASKDRVNTEAFF.

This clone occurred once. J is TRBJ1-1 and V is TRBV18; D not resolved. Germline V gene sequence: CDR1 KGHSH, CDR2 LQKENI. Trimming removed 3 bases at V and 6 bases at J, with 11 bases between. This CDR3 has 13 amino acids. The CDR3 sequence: CASSPITRAEAFF. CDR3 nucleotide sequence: TGTGCCAGCTCACCTATAACGAGGGCTGAAGCTTTCTTT.

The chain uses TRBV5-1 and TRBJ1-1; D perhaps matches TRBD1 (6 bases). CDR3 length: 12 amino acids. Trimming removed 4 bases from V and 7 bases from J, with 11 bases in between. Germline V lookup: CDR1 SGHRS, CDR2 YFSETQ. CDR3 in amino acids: CASSATGIEAFF. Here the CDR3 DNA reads TGCGCCAGCAGCGCCACAGGGATTGAAGCTTTCTTT. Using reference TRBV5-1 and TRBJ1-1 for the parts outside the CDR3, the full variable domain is KAGVTQTPRYLIKTRGQQVTLSCSPISGHRSVSWYQQTPGQGLQFLFEYFSETQRNKGNFPGRFSGRQFSNSRSEMNVSTLELGDSALYLCASSATGIEAFFGQGTRLTVV.

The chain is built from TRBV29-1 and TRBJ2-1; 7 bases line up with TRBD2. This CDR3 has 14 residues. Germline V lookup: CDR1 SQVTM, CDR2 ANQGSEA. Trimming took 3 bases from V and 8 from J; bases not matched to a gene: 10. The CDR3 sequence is CSVDPAGSPDEQFF. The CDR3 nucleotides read TGCAGCGTTGACCCAGCGGGATCCCCCGATGAGCAGTTCTTC.